One and the same sample provided the 5 T cell receptor beta chains below, sequenced in a study of blood T cell repertoires in COVID-19. Data came from immunoSEQ multiplex PCR; TCRdb stores just in-frame clones and leaves some out. The table lists 200,000 to 250,000 clones, under 85% of them singletons. Sequencing was performed on PBMCs or T cells enriched from blood (not recorded which). Receptors were obtained from a man between 60 and 75 years old who had recovered from COVID-19.

DNA for the CDR3: TGCGCCAGCAGCTTGGACAGGGTAAGGAGCACTGAAGCTTTCTTT. It yields the protein CASSLDRVRSTEAFF. The chain recombines TRBV5-1 with TRBJ1-1, with D possibly TRBD1 on 6 matching bases. The CDR3 is made up of 15 amino acids. Germline loops: CDR1 SGHRS, CDR2 YFSETQ. V dropped 0 bases and J dropped 4 bases, with 13 bases sitting between them.

This rearrangement joins TRBV15 to TRBJ2-1; a weak D match, TRBD2 (7 bases). The CDR3 runs 16 residues. Trimming shortened V by 3 bases and J by 8 bases, and 20 bases separated the two germline ends. Per germline, CDR1 LNHNV and CDR2 YYDKDF (reference sequence). In DNA, the CDR3 is TGTGCCACCAGCAGCTTTCTAGCTGGGGGGGCCGATGAGCAGTTCTTC. Translated, it gives CATSSFLAGGADEQFF.

This clone was detected a few times. The V gene is TRBV20-1, the J gene TRBJ1-1; TRBD1 agrees at 8 bases. The CDR3 spans 11 residues. Germline V CDR1 and CDR2: DFQATT, SNEGSKA (reference sequence). The V gene end was trimmed by 4 bases and the J gene end by 11 bases; junction bases not matched to a gene: 6. The DNA of the CDR3 is TGCAGTGCTACCCAGGGGGCGCGGGCTTTCTTT. Amino acid sequence: CSATQGARAFF.

This clone has just one count. CDR3 amino acids: CASSQNYLVIGNGSSYNSPLHF. Here the CDR3 DNA reads TGCGCCAGCAGCCAAAATTACTTAGTCATTGGGAATGGGAGCTCCTATAATTCACCCCTCCACTTT. The genes are TRBV4-3 and TRBJ1-6; D gene uncertain. Germline V gene lookup returns CDR1 LGHNA and CDR2 YSLEER. CDR3 length: 22 amino acids. The V end lost 2 bases, the J end lost 0 bases, and 26 bases lay between the germline ends.

This rearrangement joins TRBV27 to TRBJ2-5; unclear D gene. Germline CDR1 is MNHEY and CDR2 is SMNVEV (reference sequence). V gave up 5 bases and J gave up 5 bases, with 12 bases separating them. The CDR3 runs 13 residues. The DNA for the CDR3 is TGTGCCAGCAGTAGAACACCGAGGGAGACCCAGTACTTC. It specifies CASSRTPRETQYF.